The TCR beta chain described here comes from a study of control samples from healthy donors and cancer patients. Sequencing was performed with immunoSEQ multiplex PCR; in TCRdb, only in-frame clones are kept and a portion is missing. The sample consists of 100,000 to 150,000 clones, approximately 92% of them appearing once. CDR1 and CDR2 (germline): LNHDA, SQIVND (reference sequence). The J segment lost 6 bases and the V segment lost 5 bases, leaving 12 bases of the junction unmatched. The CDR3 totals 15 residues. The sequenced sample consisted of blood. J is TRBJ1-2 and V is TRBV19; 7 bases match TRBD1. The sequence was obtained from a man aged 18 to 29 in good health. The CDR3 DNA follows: TGTGCCAGTAGTGGTGACAGGGACCCAATCCATGGCTACACCTTC. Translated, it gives CASSGDRDPIHGYTF.